These T cell receptor beta chains were read from a single sample in a study of Ad26.COV2.S vaccination and SARS-CoV-2 variants. Using immunoSEQ multiplex PCR, the repertoire was profiled, and TCRdb retains in-frame clones only, with some absent. The sample carries 120,000 to 150,000 clones, more than 80% recorded once. Material: peripheral blood, obtained after recovery from COVID-19. The source of these receptors is a human donor who had recovered from COVID-19. Each CDR3 is given with its conserved first and last residue. Fields, in order: D gene, V gene, clone size, J gene, CDR3 DNA, CDR3 protein. D genes are given only for firm matches. Expanded clones get a size class; other rows say once, few or many, or leave the size out.

TRBD1	TRBV2	.	TRBJ1-4	TGTGCCAGCAGGGGGACAGATTTTGAAAAACTGTTTTTT	CASRGTDFEKLFF
.	TRBV7-9	.	TRBJ2-1	TGTGCCAGCAGCTCTATTCTCACCACGGGCGATGAGCAGTTCTTC	CASSSILTTGDEQFF
.	TRBV12-1	.	TRBJ1-1	TGTGCCAGCAGCCCCCTGACCGCGAACACTGAAGCTTTCTTT	CASSPLTANTEAFF
.	TRBV3-1/TRBV3-2	few	TRBJ1-1	TGTGCCAGCAGCCACCAGAACACTGAAGCTTTCTTT	CASSHQNTEAFF
TRBD1	TRBV10-3	.	TRBJ2-7	TGTGCCATCAGGGCAGCGGACAGGGGTCTTTACGAGCAGTACTTC	CAIRAADRGLYEQYF
.	TRBV2	.	TRBJ1-1	TGTGCCAGCAGTGAATGGACAGTCGAAGCTTTCTTT	CASSEWTVEAFF
.	TRBV27	.	TRBJ1-1	TGTGCCAGCAGTTTAAGGGTTCGGGGATCTGAAGCTTTCTTT	CASSLRVRGSEAFF
.	TRBV6-6	.	TRBJ1-6	TGTGCCAGCAGTTACCACTCACCCCTCCACTTT	CASSYHSPLHF
TRBD2	TRBV28	once	TRBJ2-1	TGTGCCAGCAGGCGACTAGCGGGTTCCTACAATGAGCAGTTCTTC	CASRRLAGSYNEQFF
TRBD2	TRBV7-9	.	TRBJ2-1	TGTGCCAGCAGCTCAAGCGGGGGGGCCAAGAATGAGCAGTTCTTC	CASSSSGGAKNEQFF
.	TRBV24-1	.	TRBJ1-1	TGTGCCACCAGAATAGGTCAAAACACTGAAGCTTTCTTT	CATRIGQNTEAFF
TRBD1	TRBV9	few	TRBJ2-3	TGTGCCAGCAGCGTAGCCGGGACAGCACTAGATACGCAGTATTTT	CASSVAGTALDTQYF
.	TRBV19	.	TRBJ1-5	TGTGCCAGTAGCCGACGCTCCTATAGCAATCAGCCCCAGCATTTT	CASSRRSYSNQPQHF
.	TRBV28	.	TRBJ2-7	TGTGCCAGCAGTTTAAGCACAGGGAGGACTAGCGAGCAGTACTTC	CASSLSTGRTSEQYF
TRBD1	TRBV9	.	TRBJ2-1	TGTGCCAGCAGCGTAGATGACAGGGGAGCTAACAATGAGCAGTTCTTC	CASSVDDRGANNEQFF
.	TRBV18	.	TRBJ1-2	TGTGCCAGCTCACCAAGGAGCCAAGAAGGCTACACCTTC	CASSPRSQEGYTF
TRBD1	TRBV7-8	few	TRBJ1-2	TGTGCCAGCAGCTTAGAGTGGCAGGGGGCGCGCGGCTACACCTTC	CASSLEWQGARGYTF
.	TRBV10-3	.	TRBJ2-7	TGTGCCATCAGTAACAGGGAGACCTACGAGCAGTACTTC	CAISNRETYEQYF
.	TRBV5-1	once	TRBJ2-7	TGCGCCAGCAGCCCCTCCGGGACAAACTACGAGCAGTACTTC	CASSPSGTNYEQYF
.	TRBV6-5	.	TRBJ1-2	TGTGCCAGCAGTTACTCTGGAGGTAACTATGGCTACACCTTC	CASSYSGGNYGYTF
TRBD2	TRBV4-1	once	TRBJ2-5	TGCGCCAGCAGCCCCGGGGGGGGCGGGGAGACCCAGTACTTC	CASSPGGGGETQYF
.	TRBV5-4	.	TRBJ1-6	TGTGCCAGCGGGGCCCTAACTGCGGATTCACCCCTCCACTTT	CASGALTADSPLHF